The 16 T cell receptor beta chains listed next were all sequenced from one sample in a study of CD8+CD57+ T cells in acquired aplastic anemia. Genomic DNA acted as the template from which TCR beta VDJ combination and CDR3 sequence profiling were carried out. TCRdb itself ran the reads through MiXCR, one entry per CDR3 protein. The data hold around 500,000 distinct CDR3 sequences, with about a third observed a single time. Previously, flow cytometry had revealed CD8+CD57+ cell expansion in the patients chosen for sequencing. The sequencing sample was made of sorted CD4+, CD8+, or CD8+CD57+ T cells (not recorded which) from PBMCs. The receptors here all came from a human donor with aplastic anemia.

In this sample, this clonotype turned up many times. CDR3 DNA: TGTGCCACCAGTGATTCCCGGGACTCCCTTGTCGAGCAGTTCTTC. Amino acids: CATSDSRDSLVEQFF. V and J are TRBV24-1 and TRBJ2-1; perhaps TRBD2 as D (6 bases). CDR3 size: 15 residues. Germline CDR1 reads KGHDR; CDR2 reads SFDVKD. Trimming shortened V by 2 bases and J by 10 bases, and 17 bases separated the two germline ends.

J is TRBJ1-2 and V is TRBV10-3; TRBD1 agrees at 7 bases. The CDR3 extends over 14 amino acids. The ends lost 11 bases at V and 6 bases at J; junction bases unmatched: 15. The V gene's germline CDR1 is ENHRY and CDR2 SYGVKD. The DNA for the CDR3 is TGTGCCTGGAGATCAGGGGGTCCACTGCATGGCTACACCTTC. Protein: CAWRSGGPLHGYTF.

This sequence joins TRBV20-1 and TRBJ2-3; TRBD2 matches at 8 bases. The CDR3 is made up of 13 amino acids. Germline V gives CDR1 DFQATT, CDR2 SNEGSKA (reference sequence). The J segment lost 5 bases and the V segment lost 3 bases, leaving 4 bases of the junction unmatched. The CDR3 loop reads CSASGRAGDTQYF. CDR3 bases: TGCAGTGCTAGCGGGAGGGCGGGAGATACGCAGTATTTT.

This clonotype was observed many times. This rearrangement joins TRBV5-1 to TRBJ2-7, with 10 bases identical to TRBD1. CDR1 and CDR2 from the germline V gene are SGHRS and YFSETQ. The junction had 11 bases not matched to a gene; V was cut back by 3 bases and J by 5 bases. This CDR3 region has 16 residues. The CDR3, as DNA: TGCGCCAGCAGCTCAACCGCGGGGACAGGGGTTAACGAGCAGTACTTC. Protein sequence: CASSSTAGTGVNEQYF.

The CDR3 is CASSFSPDTEAFF. In DNA, the CDR3 is TGCGCCAGCAGCTTTTCCCCGGACACTGAAGCTTTCTTT. The rearrangement links TRBV5-1 to TRBJ1-1; no firm D call. Germline V gene data show CDR1 as SGHRS and CDR2 as YFSETQ. With 2 bases removed from V and 3 bases from J, the gap between germline ends came to 8 bases. The CDR3 runs 13 residues.

The chain joins TRBV6-1 to TRBJ2-7, with D perhaps being TRBD1 or TRBD2 (5 bases each). CDR3 length equals 12 residues. The germline CDR1 and CDR2 sequences are MNHNS and SASEGT. Between the trimmed V and J ends, which lost 7 bases and 2 bases, there was a span of 9 bases. The CDR3 coding sequence is TGTGCCAGCATGGGGGATGCCTACGAGCAGTACTTC. It translates to CASMGDAYEQYF.

Concerning this clonotype: A read error is possible here, since a much larger clone lies one base away. The chain uses TRBV20-1 and TRBJ1-2; no firm D call. The CDR3 length is 13 residues. The V gene lost 1 base and the J gene lost 6 bases, with 12 bases spanning the gap. Germline V gives CDR1 DFQATT, CDR2 SNEGSKA (reference sequence). CDR3 sequence reads: CSARAPPADGYTF. The CDR3 DNA follows: TGCAGTGCTAGAGCCCCACCCGCTGATGGCTACACCTTC.

This clonotype was found many times. The J gene is TRBJ2-3, the V gene TRBV10-3, with 10 bases identical to TRBD2. Germline CDR1 is ENHRY and CDR2 is SYGVKD. The CDR3 totals 16 residues. J gave up 0 bases and V 7 bases, and 7 bases lay outside the gene matches. The CDR3 loop reads CAINTGLAVSTDTQYF. CDR3 in DNA: TGTGCCATCAATACCGGACTAGCGGTCAGCACAGATACGCAGTATTTT.

This clonotype was counted a few times. This rearrangement joins TRBV19 to TRBJ1-1, with a weak D call TRBD1 (6 bases). CDR3 length equals 15 residues. V shed 6 bases and J shed 5 bases, with 19 bases lying between them. Germline-derived CDR1 and CDR2 are LNHDA and SQIVND (reference sequence). This chain's CDR3 is CASSRTPGTKTEAFF. The CDR3 DNA is TGTGCCAGTAGCCGTACCCCCGGGACAAAAACTGAAGCTTTCTTT. The entire variable domain, with the rest obtained from reference TRBV19 and TRBJ1-1, is as follows: DGGITQSPKYLFRKEGQNVTLSCEQNLNHDAMYWYRQDPGQGLRLIYYSQIVNDFQKGDIAEGYSVSREKKESFPLTVTSAQKNPTAFYLCASSRTPGTKTEAFFGQGTRLTVV.

This clonotype was seen at least ten times. The chain carries TRBV4-1 and TRBJ1-5, with unresolved D. Between the trimmed V and J ends, which lost 0 bases and 5 bases, there was a span of 11 bases. The CDR3 runs 15 residues. CDR1 MGHRA and CDR2 YSYEKL come from the germline V gene. CDR3 DNA: TGCGCCAGCAGCCAAGAGGAAGGGAATGATCAGCCCCAGCATTTT. It specifies CASSQEEGNDQPQHF.

This chain uses TRBV5-4 with TRBJ2-7, with TRBD1 matching 9 bases. V trimming: 2 bases; J trimming: 4 bases; junction bases outside the gene matches: 7. The CDR3 sequence is 15 residues long. Germline values: CDR1 SGHNT, CDR2 YYREEE (reference sequence). CDR3 in DNA: TGTGCCAGCAGCTTCGCGACAGGGGGGGAGTACGAGCAGTACTTC. Encoded protein: CASSFATGGEYEQYF.

This CDR3 reads CASSLGVQDGYTF. The CDR3, as DNA: TGTGCCAGCAGCTTGGGGGTTCAGGATGGCTACACCTTC. The chain combines TRBV5-6 with TRBJ1-2; D is uncertain. CDR1 and CDR2 from the germline V gene are SGHDT and YYEEEE. CDR3 length: 13 amino acids. The ends were cut back, 0 bases at V and 6 bases at J, with 9 bases in the middle. Based on the CDR3 plus reference TRBV5-6 and TRBJ1-2, the full variable domain is DAGVTQSPTHLIKTRGQQVTLRCSPKSGHDTVSWYQQALGQGPQFIFQYYEEEERQRGNFPDRFSGHQFPNYSSELNVNALLLGDSALYLCASSLGVQDGYTFGSGTRLTVV.

In its sample, this clonotype was seen a few times. V is TRBV25-1 and J is TRBJ1-1; 9 nucleotides match TRBD1. V was pared by 3 bases and J by 5 bases, with 4 bases of the junction left unmatched. Germline V lookup: CDR1 MGHDK, CDR2 SYGVNS. The CDR3 runs to 14 residues. The CDR3 here is CASSEDRGGTEAFF. DNA of the CDR3: TGTGCCAGCAGTGAGGACAGGGGAGGAACTGAAGCTTTCTTT. Filled out from reference TRBV25-1 and TRBJ1-1, the complete variable domain reads EADIYQTPRYLVIGTGKKITLECSQTMGHDKMYWYQQDPGMELHLIHYSYGVNSTEKGDLSSESTVSRIRTEHFPLTLESARPSHTSQYLCASSEDRGGTEAFFGQGTRLTVV.

The J gene is TRBJ1-4, the V gene TRBV19; possible D gene TRBD1, 5 bases. V was clipped by 5 bases and J by 8 bases, with 9 bases between them. This CDR3 is built from 12 residues. The V gene's germline CDR1 is LNHDA and CDR2 SQIVND (reference sequence). Written as DNA, the CDR3 is TGTGCCAGTAGTGTGACAGTAGAAAAACTGTTTTTT. It is translated as CASSVTVEKLFF.

The chain is built from TRBV30 and TRBJ1-3; D gene ambiguous. The length of the CDR3 is 12 residues. Trimming removed 8 bases at V and 5 bases at J, with 13 bases between. CDR1 and CDR2 (germline): GTSNPN, SVGIG (reference sequence). CDR3 residues: CATRTLRNTIYF. The CDR3 DNA reads TGTGCCACACGAACGCTCAGAAACACCATATATTTT.

With regard to this clonotype: This may be a read error, as it is one base from a much larger clone. The chain employs TRBV7-9 and TRBJ1-2; D ambiguous. Per germline, CDR1 SEHNR and CDR2 FQNEAQ (reference sequence). This CDR3 is 13 amino acids long. The chain's CDR3 is CASSLSIPGGHTF. CDR3 nucleotides: TGTGCCAGCAGCTTATCGATCCCAGGTGGCCACACCTTC. The whole variable domain, filled in from reference TRBV7-9 and TRBJ1-2, reads DTGVSQNPRHKITKRGQNVTFRCDPISEHNRLYWYRQTLGQGPEFLTYFQNEAQLEKSRLLSDRFSAERPKGSFSTLEIQRTEQGDSAMYLCASSLSIPGGHTFGSGTRLTVV.